Sequencing of this TCR beta chain was carried out in a study of blood T cell repertoires in COVID-19. The CDR3 consists of 15 residues. The V gene end was trimmed by 4 bases and the J gene end by 5 bases; junction bases not matched to a gene: 8. CDR1 is SGHVS and CDR2 is FNYEAQ in the germline V gene. Profiling relied on immunoSEQ multiplex PCR, and the TCRdb table lists in-frame clones only, not all of them. Of almost 400,000 clones listed, around 92% are singletons. The chain carries TRBV7-6 and TRBJ2-5; the match to TRBD2 covers 9 bases. The sequence was collected from a woman in her thirties who had recovered from COVID-19. Sequenced: PBMCs or T cells enriched from blood (not recorded which). The CDR3 is CASSYGPSGGETQYF. In DNA, the CDR3 is TGTGCCAGCAGCTATGGACCGAGCGGGGGGGAGACCCAGTACTTC.